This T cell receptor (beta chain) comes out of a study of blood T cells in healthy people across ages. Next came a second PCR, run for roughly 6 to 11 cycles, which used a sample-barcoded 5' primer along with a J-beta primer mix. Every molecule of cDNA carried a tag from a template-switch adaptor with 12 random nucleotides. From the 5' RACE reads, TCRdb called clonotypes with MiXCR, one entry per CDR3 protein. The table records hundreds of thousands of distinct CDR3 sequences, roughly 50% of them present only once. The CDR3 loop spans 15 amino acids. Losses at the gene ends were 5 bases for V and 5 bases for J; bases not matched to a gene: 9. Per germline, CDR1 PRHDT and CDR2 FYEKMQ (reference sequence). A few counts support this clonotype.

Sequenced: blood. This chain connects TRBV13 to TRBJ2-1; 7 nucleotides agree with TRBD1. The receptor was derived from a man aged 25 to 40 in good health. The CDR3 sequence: CASSRTGEGDNEQFF. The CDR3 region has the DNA TGTGCCAGCAGCAGAACAGGGGAAGGGGACAATGAGCAGTTCTTC.